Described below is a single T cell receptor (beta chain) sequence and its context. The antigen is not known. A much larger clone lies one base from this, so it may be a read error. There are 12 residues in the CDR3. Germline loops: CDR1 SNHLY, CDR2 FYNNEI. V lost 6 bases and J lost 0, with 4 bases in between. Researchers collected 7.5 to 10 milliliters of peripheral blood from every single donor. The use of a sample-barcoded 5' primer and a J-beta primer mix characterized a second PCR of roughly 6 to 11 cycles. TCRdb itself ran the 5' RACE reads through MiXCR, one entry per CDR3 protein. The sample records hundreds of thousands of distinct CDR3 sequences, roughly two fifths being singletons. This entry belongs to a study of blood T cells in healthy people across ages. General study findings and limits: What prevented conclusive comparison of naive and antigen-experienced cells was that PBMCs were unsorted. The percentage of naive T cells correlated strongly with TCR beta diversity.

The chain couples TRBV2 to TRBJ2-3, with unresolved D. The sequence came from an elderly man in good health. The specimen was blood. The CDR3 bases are TGTGCCAGCAGGATTAGCACAGATACGCAGTATTTT. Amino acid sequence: CASRISTDTQYF.